Described below is a single T cell receptor (beta chain) sequence and its context. The sample comes from a study of control samples from healthy donors and cancer patients. The CDR3 runs 16 residues. Germline assignment: CDR1 LNHNV and CDR2 YYDKDF (reference sequence). Trimming took off 3 bases at V and 3 bases at J, with 16 bases between the two ends. The protocol was immunoSEQ multiplex PCR, while the TCRdb copy is restricted to in-frame clones and leaves out a portion. The table has roughly 26,000 clones, approximately 85% seen once. This clonotype was sampled from a man in his fifties or sixties with colorectal cancer. Sequenced material: PBMCs. This chain links TRBV15 with TRBJ2-3, with D perhaps TRBD2 (6 bases). CDR3 amino acids: CATSSGRGGWTDTQYF. The CDR3 region has the DNA TGTGCCACCAGCAGTGGTCGGGGAGGATGGACAGATACGCAGTATTTT.